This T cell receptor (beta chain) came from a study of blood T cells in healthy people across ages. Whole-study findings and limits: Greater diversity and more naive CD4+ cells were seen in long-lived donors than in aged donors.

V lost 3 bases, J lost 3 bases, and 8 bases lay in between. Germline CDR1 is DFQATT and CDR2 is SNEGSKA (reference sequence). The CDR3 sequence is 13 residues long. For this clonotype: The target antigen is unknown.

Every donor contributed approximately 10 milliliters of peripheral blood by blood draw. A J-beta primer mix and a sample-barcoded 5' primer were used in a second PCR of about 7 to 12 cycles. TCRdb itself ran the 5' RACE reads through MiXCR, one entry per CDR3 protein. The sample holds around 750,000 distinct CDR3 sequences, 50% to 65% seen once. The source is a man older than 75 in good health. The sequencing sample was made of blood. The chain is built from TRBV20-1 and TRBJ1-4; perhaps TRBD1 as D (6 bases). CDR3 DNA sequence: TGCAGTGCTAGGGCAGGGGCTAATGAAAAACTGTTTTTT. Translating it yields CSARAGANEKLFF.